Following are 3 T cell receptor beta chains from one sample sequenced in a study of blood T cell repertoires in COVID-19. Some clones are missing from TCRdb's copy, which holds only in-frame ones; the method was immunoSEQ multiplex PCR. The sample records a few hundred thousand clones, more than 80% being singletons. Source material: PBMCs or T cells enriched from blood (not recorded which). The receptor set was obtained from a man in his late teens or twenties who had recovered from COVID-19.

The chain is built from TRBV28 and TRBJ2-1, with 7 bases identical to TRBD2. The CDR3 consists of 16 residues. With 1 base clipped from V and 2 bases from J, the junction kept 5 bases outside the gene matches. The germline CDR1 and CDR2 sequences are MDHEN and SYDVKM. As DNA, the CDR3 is TGTGCCAGCAGTTTATTGGCGGGAGCCACCTACAATGAGCAGTTCTTC. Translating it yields CASSLLAGATYNEQFF.

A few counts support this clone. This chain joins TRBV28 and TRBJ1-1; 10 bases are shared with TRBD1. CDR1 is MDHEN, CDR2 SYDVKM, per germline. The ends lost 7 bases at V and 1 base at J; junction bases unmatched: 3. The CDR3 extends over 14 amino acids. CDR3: CASNDRGQNTEAFF. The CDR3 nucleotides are TGTGCCAGCAATGACAGGGGGCAGAACACTGAAGCTTTCTTT.

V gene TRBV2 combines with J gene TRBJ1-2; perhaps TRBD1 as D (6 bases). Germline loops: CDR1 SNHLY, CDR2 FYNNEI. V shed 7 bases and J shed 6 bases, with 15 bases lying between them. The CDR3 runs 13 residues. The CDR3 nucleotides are TGTGCCAGCACCAGCACAGGGTTTGATGGCTACACCTTC. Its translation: CASTSTGFDGYTF.